The clone carrying this T cell receptor (beta chain) showed up many times. No antigen is known for it. The data were obtained in a study of Graves' ophthalmopathy and Graves' hyperthyroidism. Points from the study as a whole: A model built from 13 signatures distinguished ophthalmopathy from stable hyperthyroidism with about 90% sensitivity and 81.08% specificity.

The study amplified TCR beta CDR3 regions using RNA transcripts. After a first-round RT-PCR with HTBI primers, a second-round multiplex PCR was run. One entry per CDR3 protein results from TCRdb running MiXCR on the multiplex PCR reads. The repertoire consists of roughly 500,000 distinct CDR3 sequences, with around an eighth occurring once and the leading ten covering over 8%. PBMCs were obtained from roughly 9.4 ml of fresh peripheral blood. This sequence originates from a woman aged 30 to 39 with Graves' ophthalmopathy. The source material was blood.

CDR3: CASSTDGHIQYF. CDR3 DNA sequence: TGTGCCAGCAGTACGGACGGGCACATTCAGTACTTC. V gene TRBV6-1 combines with J gene TRBJ2-4; D is uncertain. Per germline, CDR1 MNHNS and CDR2 SASEGT. The CDR3 contains 12 residues. V was cut by 5 bases and J by 8 bases, with 10 bases left in between.